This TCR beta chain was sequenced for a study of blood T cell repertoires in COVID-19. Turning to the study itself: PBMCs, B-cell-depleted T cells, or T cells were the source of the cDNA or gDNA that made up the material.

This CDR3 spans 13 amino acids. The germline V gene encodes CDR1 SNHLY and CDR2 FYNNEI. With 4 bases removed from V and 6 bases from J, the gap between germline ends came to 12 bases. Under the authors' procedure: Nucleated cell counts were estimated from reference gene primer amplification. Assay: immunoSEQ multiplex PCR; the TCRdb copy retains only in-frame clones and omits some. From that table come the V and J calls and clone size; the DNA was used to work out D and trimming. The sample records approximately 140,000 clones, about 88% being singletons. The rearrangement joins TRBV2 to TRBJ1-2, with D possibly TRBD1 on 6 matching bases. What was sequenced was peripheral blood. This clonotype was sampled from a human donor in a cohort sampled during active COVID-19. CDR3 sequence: CASSVGGADGYTF. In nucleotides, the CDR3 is TGTGCCAGCAGTGTGGGGGGGGCGGATGGCTACACCTTC.